A single sample is the source of the 17 T cell receptor beta chains below, sequenced in a study of OX40 agonist ivuxolimab in advanced cancers. Profiled with immunoSEQ multiplex PCR; TCRdb holds only in-frame clones, not every one. Of approximately 66,000 clones listed, around 88% are singletons. Sequenced here: CD4+ or CD8+ T cells sorted from blood, sampled in a trial of the OX40 agonist ivuxolimab. The receptors were sampled from an adult with an advanced solid tumor such as melanoma, head and neck, liver or kidney cancer.

The J gene is TRBJ1-2, the V gene TRBV28; no clear D. Per germline, CDR1 MDHEN and CDR2 SYDVKM. This CDR3 has 16 residues. Trimming took off 4 bases at V and 1 base at J, with 16 bases between the two ends. Here the CDR3 reads CASSSPRGTLNYGYTF. CDR3 sequence (DNA): TGTGCCAGCAGTTCCCCCCGTGGTACTCTTAACTATGGCTACACCTTC.

The chain has TRBV5-1 and TRBJ2-2, with TRBD2 identical over 11 bases. After removal of 4 bases from V and 4 bases from J, the junction contained 9 bases not matched to a gene. Germline V gene lookup returns CDR1 SGHRS and CDR2 YFSETQ. This CDR3 has 17 residues. The CDR3 DNA follows: TGCGCCAGCAGCCCCTTTACTAGCGGGGGTACCACCGGGGAGCTGTTTTTT. It codes for CASSPFTSGGTTGELFF. Full variable domain (rest looked up from reference TRBV5-1 and TRBJ2-2): KAGVTQTPRYLIKTRGQQVTLSCSPISGHRSVSWYQQTPGQGLQFLFEYFSETQRNKGNFPGRFSGRQFSNSRSEMNVSTLELGDSALYLCASSPFTSGGTTGELFFGEGSRLTVL.

This chain connects TRBV4-1 to TRBJ1-4; 11 positions agree with TRBD1. This CDR3 spans 16 amino acids. In germline, CDR1 is MGHRA, CDR2 YSYEKL. V was clipped by 1 base and J by 7 bases; unmatched bases: 5. CDR3 coding DNA: TGCGCCAGCAGCCAAGCGGACAGGGGGCAAGGTGAAAAACTGTTTTTT. Protein product: CASSQADRGQGEKLFF.

The chain is built from TRBV18 and TRBJ2-5, with 8 bases identical to TRBD2. The germline CDR1 and CDR2 sequences are KGHSH and LQKENI. After removal of 5 bases from V and 2 bases from J, the junction contained 7 bases not matched to a gene. There are 15 residues in the CDR3. CDR3 DNA: TGTGCCAGCTCAGGAGCGGGGGTCCTACAAGAGACCCAGTACTTC. It is translated as CASSGAGVLQETQYF.

The CDR3 DNA reads as TGTGCCAGCGCTCAGGGGGCGGGTAATGAAAAACTGTTTTTT. Translating gives CASAQGAGNEKLFF. The V gene is TRBV6-1, the J gene TRBJ1-4; 8 nucleotides match TRBD1. In germline, CDR1 is MNHNS, CDR2 SASEGT. This CDR3 has 14 residues. The V gene end was trimmed by 8 bases and the J gene end by 4 bases; junction bases not matched to a gene: 6.

The chain is built from TRBV5-1 and TRBJ2-3; 8 bases align to TRBD1. With V trimmed by 5 bases and J by 0 bases, 5 bases remained unmatched. Per germline, CDR1 SGHRS and CDR2 YFSETQ. The CDR3 spans 15 residues. CDR3: CASRAGGTSTDTQYF. The CDR3 coding sequence is TGCGCCAGCAGAGCAGGGGGCACTAGCACAGATACGCAGTATTTT.

This sequence joins TRBV6-1 and TRBJ2-7; 7 bases line up with TRBD1. V lost 1 base, J lost 4 bases, and 4 bases stayed unmatched. Germline CDR1 reads MNHNS; CDR2 reads SASEGT. This CDR3 has 14 residues. This CDR3 is CASSEGAGGYEQYF. The DNA of the CDR3 is TGTGCCAGCAGTGAAGGAGCAGGGGGATACGAGCAGTACTTC.

The CDR3 coding sequence is TGTGCCAGCAGGAGACAGGAATACAATGAGCAGTTCTTC. This translates into CASRRQEYNEQFF. The V and J genes are TRBV6-1 and TRBJ2-1; D is possibly TRBD1 (6 bases). This CDR3 region has 13 residues. The germline V gene encodes CDR1 MNHNS and CDR2 SASEGT. With 6 bases removed from V and 4 bases from J, the gap between germline ends came to 10 bases.

CDR3 nucleotides: TGTGCCAGCAGCTTAGCATCTGGAGGGATTAAGTACTCACCCCTCCACTTT. Protein product: CASSLASGGIKYSPLHF. This chain links TRBV7-8 with TRBJ1-6; unclear D gene. The CDR3 runs to 17 residues. Germline CDR1 and CDR2: SGHVS and FQNEAQ. V was shortened by 0 bases and J by 10 bases, with 19 bases between the two germline ends.

This clone was counted only a few times. This chain uses TRBV10-3 with TRBJ1-3, with 7 bases that match TRBD1. The germline CDR1 and CDR2 sequences are ENHRY and SYGVKD. J gave up 2 bases and V 10 bases, and 8 bases lay outside the gene matches. The CDR3 sequence is 14 residues long. The CDR3 coding sequence is TGTGCCACTGGACCAGACAGGGCTGGAAACACCATATATTTT. This sequence encodes CATGPDRAGNTIYF.

The chain carries TRBV4-2 and TRBJ2-7, with 12 bases lining up with TRBD2. CDR3 length equals 16 residues. V shed 1 base and J 3 bases; nucleotides not matched to a gene: 4. Germline values: CDR1 LGHNA, CDR2 YNFKEQ. The CDR3 DNA is TGTGCCAGCAGCCAAGTGGCTAGCGGGGGGGTCTACGAGCAGTACTTC. It translates to CASSQVASGGVYEQYF.

The V call is TRBV2, the J call TRBJ2-3; 11 bases map to TRBD2. The V segment lost 1 base and the J segment 8 bases; nucleotides outside the gene matches: 5. The CDR3 length is 15 residues. Germline CDR1 SNHLY, CDR2 FYNNEI. CDR3 loop: CASSEGVAGGPTQYF. The CDR3 nucleotides are TGTGCCAGCAGTGAAGGCGTAGCGGGGGGGCCTACGCAGTATTTT.

The V and J genes are TRBV5-4 and TRBJ1-4, with D possibly TRBD1 on 6 matching bases. Germline CDR1 reads SGHNT; CDR2 reads YYREEE (reference sequence). The CDR3 loop spans 17 amino acids. Trimming removed 2 bases from V and 2 bases from J, with 16 bases in between. CDR3 DNA: TGTGCCAGCAGCTTAATCGGCCGGGGGCCGACTAATGAAAAACTGTTTTTT. Encoded protein: CASSLIGRGPTNEKLFF.

The chain employs TRBV7-9 and TRBJ1-1; TRBD1 might be the D (5 bases). Per germline, CDR1 SEHNR and CDR2 FQNEAQ (reference sequence). Trimming removed 8 bases from V and 4 bases from J, with 20 bases in between. This CDR3 is 15 amino acids long. CDR3: CASGVTAPRVTEAFF. CDR3 coding DNA: TGTGCCAGCGGAGTGACAGCGCCAAGGGTCACTGAAGCTTTCTTT. The complete variable domain, with remaining parts taken from reference TRBV7-9 and TRBJ1-1, reads DTGVSQNPRHKITKRGQNVTFRCDPISEHNRLYWYRQTLGQGPEFLTYFQNEAQLEKSRLLSDRFSAERPKGSFSTLEIQRTEQGDSAMYLCASGVTAPRVTEAFFGQGTRLTVV.

In this sample, this clone turned up once. V gene TRBV5-1 combines with J gene TRBJ2-7; D perhaps matches TRBD2 (6 bases). V lost 0 bases to trimming and J lost 2 bases, with 18 bases between them. CDR3 length equals 17 residues. Germline V gene lookup returns CDR1 SGHRS and CDR2 YFSETQ. The chain's CDR3 is CASSLGLVSVWAYEQYF. The CDR3 DNA reads as TGCGCCAGCAGCTTGGGACTAGTCTCGGTCTGGGCCTACGAGCAGTACTTC.

J is TRBJ2-6 and V is TRBV19; no reliable D call. Germline V gene data show CDR1 as LNHDA and CDR2 as SQIVND (reference sequence). Trimming cost V 0 bases and J 2 bases, with 2 bases left between them. The CDR3 contains 14 residues. CDR3 in DNA: TGTGCCAGTAGTATAGATGCTGGGGCCAACGTCCTGACTTTC. It is translated as CASSIDAGANVLTF.

The rearrangement joins TRBV20-1 to TRBJ2-5; no firm D call. Germline CDR1 reads DFQATT; CDR2 reads SNEGSKA (reference sequence). With 5 bases removed from V and 5 bases from J, the gap between germline ends came to 9 bases. The CDR3 sequence is 11 residues long. For the CDR3, the DNA is TGCAGTGCTTACGACCGGGAGACCCAGTACTTC. Its translation: CSAYDRETQYF.